Shown below are 21 T cell receptor beta chains from a single sample sequenced in a study of beta chain features in type 1 diabetes (dated by TCRdb to 2016 to 2019). Library prep was done by the immunoSEQ multiplex PCR assay. The entire isolated RNA was reverse transcribed using the High Capacity cDNA Reverse Transcription Kit, and thus expressed TCRB transcripts were sequenced. TCRdb re-hosts the immuneACCESS table, in-frame sequences only. Its copies lack some clones; in the studies checked, an unresolved V gene accounts for under half of them, and the cause for the rest is not known. The sample data list roughly 290,000 clones, and 8% of these were observed just once. The top ten clonotypes cover approximately 0.93% of the sample. Sample: central memory CD4+ T cells from blood. The receptors were gathered from a woman younger than 30 in good health.

This clone was counted only a few times. The J gene is TRBJ1-2, the V gene TRBV7-6; D is unclear. V shed 4 bases and J shed 4 bases, with 4 bases lying between them. Per the germline V gene, CDR1 is SGHVS and CDR2 is FNYEAQ. The CDR3 consists of 11 residues. The CDR3, as DNA: TGTGCCAGCAGCTCGAGCTATGGCTACACCTTC. Translated, it gives CASSSSYGYTF. Full variable domain (missing parts from reference TRBV7-6 and TRBJ1-2): GAGVSQSPRYKVTKRGQDVALRCDPISGHVSLYWYRQALGQGPEFLTYFNYEAQQDKSGLPNDRFSAERPEGSISTLTIQRTEQRDSAMYRCASSSSYGYTFGSGTRLTVV.

This clone was observed a few times. Written as DNA, the CDR3 is TGTGCCAGCTCACCGAGAGATCGGGCCTACGAGCAGTACTTC. This encodes CASSPRDRAYEQYF. This rearrangement joins TRBV18 to TRBJ2-7, with no clear D. The germline CDR1 and CDR2 sequences are KGHSH and LQKENI. V was shortened by 3 bases and J by 2 bases, with 11 bases between the two germline ends. This CDR3 contains 14 residues. Together with reference TRBV18 and TRBJ2-7, the CDR3 gives the full variable domain: NAGVMQNPRHLVRRRGQEARLRCSPMKGHSHVYWYRQLPEEGLKFMVYLQKENIIDESGMPKERFSAEFPKEGPSILRIQQVVRGDSAAYFCASSPRDRAYEQYFGPGTRLTVT.

This clone was detected only a few times. CDR3 residues: CASSSTGATNEKLFF. CDR3 sequence (DNA): TGTGCCAGCAGCTCCACCGGTGCAACTAATGAAAAACTGTTTTTT. J is TRBJ1-4 and V is TRBV5-6; D ambiguous. Trimming removed 3 bases from V and 0 bases from J, with 9 bases in between. Germline V gene sequence: CDR1 SGHDT, CDR2 YYEEEE. The CDR3 totals 15 residues.

This clone was seen repeatedly, ten times or more. The V gene is TRBV7-3, the J gene TRBJ2-7; tentatively, D is TRBD1 (7 bases). Germline CDR1 and CDR2: SGHTA and FQGTGA. The CDR3 consists of 12 residues. Trimming removed 3 bases at V and 6 bases at J, with 9 bases between. The CDR3 loop is CASSLQGGEQYF. The CDR3 DNA sequence: TGTGCCAGCAGCTTGCAGGGGGGCGAGCAGTACTTC.

This clone was seen repeatedly, ten times or more. This chain links TRBV15 with TRBJ2-1; 9 nucleotides match TRBD2. V gave up 1 base and J gave up 4 bases; unmatched junction bases: 8. The CDR3 sequence is 17 residues long. The germline gives CDR1 LNHNV, CDR2 YYDKDF (reference sequence). DNA for the CDR3: TGTGCCACCAGCAGAGGATTAAGCGGGGGGAGATACAATGAGCAGTTCTTC. Protein sequence: CATSRGLSGGRYNEQFF.

This sequence joins TRBV7-3 and TRBJ2-2; D is perhaps TRBD2 (5 bases). V lost 4 bases to trimming and J lost 3 bases, with 12 bases between them. This CDR3 is 15 amino acids long. Germline CDR1 is SGHTA and CDR2 is FQGTGA. The CDR3 sequence: CASSSRLGDTGELFF. The CDR3 DNA is TGTGCCAGCAGCTCCCGTCTCGGGGACACCGGGGAGCTGTTTTTT.

Only a few counts were recorded for this clone. This chain links TRBV30 with TRBJ1-5; D gene unclear. Germline CDR1 and CDR2: GTSNPN and SVGIG (reference sequence). This CDR3 is 14 amino acids long. Trimming took off 0 bases at V and 1 base at J, with 7 bases between the two ends. The CDR3 spells CAWSVMPSNQPQHF. The CDR3 nucleotides are TGTGCCTGGAGTGTAATGCCCAGCAATCAGCCCCAGCATTTT.

In this sample, this clone turned up a few times. The chain couples TRBV7-9 to TRBJ1-2, with a weak D call TRBD1 (6 bases). Trimming stripped 5 bases from V and 8 bases from J, with 18 bases between. CDR3 length: 14 amino acids. Germline loops: CDR1 SEHNR, CDR2 FQNEAQ (reference sequence). The CDR3 sequence is CASSTLQGLGGYTF. The DNA of the CDR3 is TGTGCCAGCAGCACACTTCAGGGGTTAGGCGGCTACACCTTC.

This clone occurred many times. This chain links TRBV5-1 with TRBJ2-4, with D unresolved. The CDR3 covers 16 residues. CDR1 and CDR2 from the germline V gene are SGHRS and YFSETQ. Trimming cost V 4 bases and J 1 base, with 15 bases left between them. The CDR3 DNA follows: TGCGCCAGCAGCGCAGGTATCGTCTCGGCCAAAAACATTCAGTACTTC. Translated, it gives CASSAGIVSAKNIQYF.

About this clone: Its ends do not fully match the called genes, so a read error is possible. This chain joins TRBV30 and TRBJ2-1, with 7 bases that match TRBD1. This CDR3 is built from 15 residues. Per germline, CDR1 GTSNPN and CDR2 SVGIG (reference sequence). This CDR3 is CARSKGGGINNEQFF. CDR3 nucleotides: TGTGCCCGGAGTAAAGGGGGCGGTATTAACAATGAGCAGTTCTTC.

This clone was recorded a few times. This rearrangement joins TRBV4-3 to TRBJ2-1; D not resolved. Germline CDR1 LGHNA, CDR2 YSLEER. The CDR3 totals 14 residues. V was shortened by 1 base and J by 4 bases, with 8 bases between the two germline ends. CDR3 coding DNA: TGCGCCAGCAGCCAAGTCCGGCAATACAATGAGCAGTTCTTC. It yields the protein CASSQVRQYNEQFF.

This sequence joins TRBV5-5 and TRBJ1-5, with TRBD1 matching 9 bases. V was pared by 1 base and J by 6 bases, with 5 bases of the junction left unmatched. This CDR3 has 15 amino acids. The germline gives CDR1 SGHKS, CDR2 YYEKEE (reference sequence). CDR3 sequence (DNA): TGTGCCAGCAGCTTGAAGACAGGGGGTTTTCAGCCCCAGCATTTT. Translation: CASSLKTGGFQPQHF.

A few counts support this clone. CDR3 coding DNA: TGTGCCAGCAGCTTAGGTTGGGAGGCCCAGCATTTT. This encodes CASSLGWEAQHF. This chain joins TRBV11-1 and TRBJ1-5; the D is unclear. Trimming cost V 1 base and J 11 bases, with 9 bases left between them. The CDR3 length is 12 residues. Germline V gene sequence: CDR1 SGHAT, CDR2 FQDESV (reference sequence).

This clone has a count of ten or more. This chain links TRBV7-9 with TRBJ2-1; 7 positions match TRBD2. The J segment lost 5 bases and the V segment lost 5 bases, leaving 18 bases of the junction unmatched. This CDR3 spans 18 amino acids. From germline, CDR1 is SEHNR and CDR2 FQNEAQ (reference sequence). This chain's CDR3 is CASSTTSRTKWAHNEQFF. In DNA, the CDR3 is TGTGCCAGCAGCACGACTAGCCGGACCAAATGGGCCCACAATGAGCAGTTCTTC.

The CDR3 spells CASSVLSSSYEQYF. CDR3 in DNA: TGTGCCAGCAGTGTTTTATCGAGCTCCTACGAGCAGTACTTC. This rearrangement joins TRBV2 to TRBJ2-7; D is unresolved. The CDR3 runs to 14 residues. Trimming cost V 4 bases and J 0 bases, with 10 bases left between them. Germline V lookup: CDR1 SNHLY, CDR2 FYNNEI. Complete variable domain (other parts from reference TRBV2 and TRBJ2-7): EPEVTQTPSHQVTQMGQEVILRCVPISNHLYFYWYRQILGQKVEFLVSFYNNEISEKSEIFDDQFSVERPDGSNFTLKIRSTKLEDSAMYFCASSVLSSSYEQYFGPGTRLTVT.

The rearrangement links TRBV7-2 to TRBJ2-7; a possible D gene is TRBD1 (6 bases). Per germline, CDR1 SGHTA and CDR2 FQGNSA. Trimming stripped 5 bases from V and 3 bases from J, with 17 bases between. This CDR3 spans 15 amino acids. CDR3 sequence reads: CASSLRGDMIYEQYV. The CDR3 region has the DNA TGTGCCAGCAGCCTCCGTGGGGACATGATCTACGAGCAGTACGTC.

The J gene is TRBJ2-4, the V gene TRBV10-3, with 7 bases lining up with TRBD1. With V trimmed by 0 bases and J by 5 bases, 13 bases remained unmatched. The CDR3 contains 18 residues. CDR1 ENHRY and CDR2 SYGVKD come from the germline V gene. CDR3 sequence reads: CAISESGLVGQGENIQYF. The CDR3, as DNA: TGTGCCATCAGTGAGTCAGGTCTGGTCGGGCAGGGGGAAAACATTCAGTACTTC.

The gene calls are TRBV7-3 and TRBJ2-3; D perhaps matches TRBD1 (5 bases). V lost 3 bases and J lost 0, with 7 bases in between. From germline, CDR1 is SGHTA and CDR2 FQGTGA. This CDR3 has 14 amino acids. CDR3: CASSLDTSTDTQYF. In nucleotides, the CDR3 is TGTGCCAGCAGCTTGGACACTAGCACAGATACGCAGTATTTT. Full variable domain (missing parts from reference TRBV7-3 and TRBJ2-3): GAGVSQTPSNKVTEKGKYVELRCDPISGHTALYWYRQSLGQGPEFLIYFQGTGAADDSGLPNDRFFAVRPEGSVSTLKIQRTERGDSAVYLCASSLDTSTDTQYFGPGTRLTVL.

V gene TRBV29-1 combines with J gene TRBJ1-3, with D hard to call. The CDR3 extends over 13 amino acids. Trimming took off 4 bases at V and 0 bases at J, with 7 bases between the two ends. Germline-derived CDR1 and CDR2 are SQVTM and ANQGSEA. The CDR3 coding sequence is TGCAGCGTTGTTGAGGTCTCTGGAAACACCATATATTTT. Translating gives CSVVEVSGNTIYF.

This clone has a count of ten or more. This sequence joins TRBV28 and TRBJ2-5, with D unclear. With 6 bases removed from V and 5 bases from J, the gap between germline ends came to 13 bases. CDR3 length: 13 amino acids. Germline V gene sequence: CDR1 MDHEN, CDR2 SYDVKM. The CDR3 region is CASSYRLTETQYF. In DNA, the CDR3 is TGTGCCAGCAGCTACCGCCTTACGGAGACCCAGTACTTC.

This clone turned up a few times. This chain links TRBV29-1 with TRBJ1-1, with TRBD1 matching over 7 bases. The CDR3 consists of 13 residues. Unmatched junction bases numbered 3, after V lost 5 bases and J lost 0 bases. CDR1 is SQVTM and CDR2 is ANQGSEA in the germline V gene. DNA for the CDR3: TGCAGCGTTTTGACAGGGTTGAACACTGAAGCTTTCTTT. This codes for CSVLTGLNTEAFF.